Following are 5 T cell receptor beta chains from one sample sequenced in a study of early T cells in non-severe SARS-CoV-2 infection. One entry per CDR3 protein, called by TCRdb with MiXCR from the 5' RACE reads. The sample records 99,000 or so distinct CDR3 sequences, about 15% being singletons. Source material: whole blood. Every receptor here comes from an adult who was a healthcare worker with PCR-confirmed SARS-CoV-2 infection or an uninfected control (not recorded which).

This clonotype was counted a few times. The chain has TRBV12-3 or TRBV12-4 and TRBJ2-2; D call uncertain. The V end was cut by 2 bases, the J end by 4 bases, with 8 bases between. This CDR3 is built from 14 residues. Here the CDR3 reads CASSLSQSTGELFF. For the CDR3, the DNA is TGTGCCAGCAGTTTAAGTCAGTCCACCGGGGAGCTGTTTTTT.

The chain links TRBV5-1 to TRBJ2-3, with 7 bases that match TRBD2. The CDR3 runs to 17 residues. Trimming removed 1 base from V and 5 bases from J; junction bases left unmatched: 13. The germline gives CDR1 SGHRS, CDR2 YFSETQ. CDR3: CASSLSRSSGIGDTQYF. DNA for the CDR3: TGCGCCAGCAGCTTGTCGAGGTCCAGCGGGATTGGAGATACGCAGTATTTT.

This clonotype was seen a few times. The CDR3 DNA follows: TGTGCCAGCAGCCCACTCGGGGTTGAGCAGTTCTTC. Translated: CASSPLGVEQFF. V gene TRBV6-2 or TRBV6-3 combines with J gene TRBJ2-1; possibly TRBD2 for D (5 bases). The CDR3 spans 12 residues. Germline loops: CDR1 MNHEY, CDR2 SVGEGT. Trimming took 6 bases from V and 9 from J, leaving 12 bases between them.

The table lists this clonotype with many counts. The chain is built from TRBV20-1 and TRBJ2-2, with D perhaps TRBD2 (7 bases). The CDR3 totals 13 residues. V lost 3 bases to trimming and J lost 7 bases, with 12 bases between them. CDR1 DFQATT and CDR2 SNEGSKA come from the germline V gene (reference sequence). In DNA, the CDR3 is TGCAGTGCTAGTCCAGGGGAGGGCGGGGAGCTGTTTTTT. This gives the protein CSASPGEGGELFF.

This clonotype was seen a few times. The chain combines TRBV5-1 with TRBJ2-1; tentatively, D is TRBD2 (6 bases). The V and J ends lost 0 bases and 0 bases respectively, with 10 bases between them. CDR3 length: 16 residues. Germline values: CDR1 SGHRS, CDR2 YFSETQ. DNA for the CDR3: TGCGCCAGCAGCTTGGGGGACTCCAACTCCTACAATGAGCAGTTCTTC. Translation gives CASSLGDSNSYNEQFF.